Given below is one T cell receptor (beta chain) in context. No antigen is known for it. Per-base quality was not reported, and no clone a single base away is much larger than it. Receptor libraries were prepared by the immunoSEQ multiplex PCR assay. Approximately 100,000 TCR templates per sample were assayed on the deep sequencing platform. Genomic DNA extracted from sorted T cells was used for TCRbeta CDR3 sequencing. Per the authors' processing: The R programming language was used for clonal analysis of TCRbeta CDR3 data. Comparing unstimulated samples against CFSE-low samples taken after the reaction was how alloreactive CD4+ and CD8+ clones were defined. Regulatory or non-regulatory origin of alloreactive CD4+ clones was assigned by matching sequences to the sorted unstimulated Treg and non-Treg repertoires. This is the immuneACCESS table as TCRdb keeps it, with only in-frame sequences that have V and J called. A part of the clones is gone; compared with another copy, unresolved V genes explain less than half, and the rest is unexplained. D and trimming were read from the DNA, whereas the V and J calls and clone size are those reported in that table. A total of about 100,000 clones appear in this sample, 85% to 95% of them only once. Jointly, the top ten make up around 1.4% of the sample.

This sample was included in a study of siplizumab effects on memory and regulatory T cells (dated by TCRdb to about 2019). For the study in its entirety: The study looked at the effect of siplizumab, an anti-CD2 antibody, on alloreactive T-cell subsets in allogeneic mixed lymphocyte reactions made from human PBMCs.

Its CDR3 holds 18 amino acids, cysteine through phenylalanine. Here the CDR3 DNA is all that survives: 54 bases in frame from base 1. The V and J ends are trimmed by 3 bases and 5 bases, leaving 23 bases between them. Taken from the germline V gene (reference sequence), the CDR1 and CDR2 loops are MNHEY and SMNVEV. TCRbeta CDR3 sequencing was performed on sorted unstimulated T cells and on proliferating T cells recovered from mixed lymphocyte reactions. Fresh whole blood from 9 to 11 HLA-typed healthy donors was used to isolate PBMCs. To map where alloreactive clones came from, unstimulated CD4+ non-regulatory T cells were FACS-sorted. The research as a whole found: Whether proliferating Tregs from siplizumab cultures were suppressive was not functionally confirmed. The cumulative frequency of alloreactive sequences that could be traced back to unstimulated CD4+ memory T cells was significantly reduced by siplizumab. Unstimulated naive T cells appeared more diverse than memory T cells, and naive cells seemed to contribute substantially to the alloresponse. Sequences below about 10^-5 frequency were poorly captured, so only a minor fraction of alloreactive clones could be mapped to unstimulated subsets. Roughly 75-97% of proliferating CD4+ or CD8+ clones could not be assigned a naive or memory phenotype. Among mappable alloreactive CD4+ clones, the Treg-derived fraction averaged approximately 69% with siplizumab versus about 25% in control reactions.

Sequencing used non-Treg CD4+ T cells sorted from blood. The sample's cell subset or site, from its label and the paper: FACS-sorted unstimulated CD4+ non-regulatory T cells. The receptor was isolated from a human donor in good health. This receptor chain uses TRBV27 and TRBJ2-1; the D gene lacks a confident call. The DNA sequence is given as TGTGCCAGCAGTTTGTCGATCATTGGTTTGATTGGTAACAATGAGCAGTTCTTC. Its protein is CASSLSIIGLIGNNEQFF.